This section outlines one T cell receptor beta chain sequence together with its context. Its antigen is currently unknown. This entry is derived from a study of T cells after posttransplantation cyclophosphamide. Controls had myeloablative marrow grafts with methotrexate and calcineurin inhibitor, sampled at 1 year. Assay: immunoSEQ multiplex PCR; the TCRdb copy retains only in-frame clones and omits some. The table records 15,000 to 20,000 clones, around 87% of them present only once. The V gene lost 3 bases and the J gene lost 0 bases, with 12 bases spanning the gap. The V gene's germline CDR1 is LNHDA and CDR2 SQIVND (reference sequence). The CDR3 length is 16 residues. General study points: Skin or GI-infiltrating T cells shared few TRB sequences with blood. TRB clonality was highly associated with recipient CMV seropositivity and reactivation. Donor CD8+ memory clones often dominated recipient blood repertoires at later times.

Source: PBMCs, taken after an allogeneic stem cell transplant with a calcineurin inhibitor and methotrexate. The origin of this receptor is a male patient aged 45-60 years who received an allogeneic stem cell transplant from an unrelated donor, was CMV-positive, and had chronic GVHD only. Some T cells may originate from the graft donor. This chain connects TRBV19 to TRBJ1-5; the D is unclear. The CDR3 sequence: CASSISGSGSNQPQHF. In DNA form, the CDR3 reads TGTGCCAGTAGTATTTCGGGGAGCGGTAGCAATCAGCCCCAGCATTTT.